This TCR beta chain was profiled in a study of T cells in tumors after PD-1 blockade. Study-wide context: Peripheral blood samples averaged about 33,000 unique clonotypes and roughly 110,000 templates.

Germline V gene sequence: CDR1 ENHRY, CDR2 SYGVKD. The CDR3 totals 15 residues. Germline trimming cut 6 bases from V and 2 bases from J; bases unmatched to any gene: 2. Libraries were prepared by immunoSEQ multiplex PCR; TCRdb keeps only in-frame clonotypes and omits some of them. The sample yields tens of thousands of clones, 74% seen once. The receptor was derived from a human donor with basal cell carcinoma. Material: PBMCs, obtained after anti-PD-1 treatment. V is TRBV10-3 and J is TRBJ2-1; 12 nucleotides match TRBD2. CDR3 bases: TGTGCCATCAGCCCTAGCGGGGGGGCCTACAATGAGCAGTTCTTC. Translation: CAISPSGGAYNEQFF.